The T cell receptor (beta chain) under discussion was sequenced for a study of CD8 T cells in Susac syndrome. Reverse transcription used roughly 0.45 to 1 ug RNA and random hexamers. TCRdb reprocessed the immunoSEQ multiplex PCR reads with MiXCR, giving one entry per CDR3 protein. The table lists some 200,000 distinct CDR3 sequences, over 90% of them singletons. This clonotype has a single count. Trimming took 1 base from V and 0 from J, leaving 10 bases between them. CDR3 size: 15 residues. Germline CDR1 is MGHRA and CDR2 is YSYEKL. The chain is built from TRBV4-1 and TRBJ2-7; no reliable D call. The source of this sequence is a human donor with Susac syndrome. The material sequenced was CD8+ T cells from PBMCs. Written as DNA, the CDR3 is TGCGCCAGCAGCCAAGCCGCGGAGAGCTCCTACGAGCAGTACTTC. It encodes CASSQAAESSYEQYF.